This is a list of T cell receptor beta chains from one sample in a study of cytomegalovirus exposure and HLA in healthy donors. TCRdb keeps only in-frame clones here, not all; method: immunoSEQ multiplex PCR. The data show fewer than 75,000 clones, around 83% seen once. The sequenced material came from PBMCs. Source of these receptors: a young man in good health and CMV-seronegative. CDR3s include the opening cysteine and the closing phenylalanine or tryptophan. D genes are given only for firm matches. Expanded clones are given a class, and other clones once, few, many or no size at all.

v_gene,abundance,d_gene,j_gene,len,CDR3aa,CDR3nt
TRBV6-5,-,-,TRBJ2-1,15,CASSLGGISYNEQFF,TGTGCCAGCAGCCTCGGGGGAATCTCCTACAATGAGCAGTTCTTC
TRBV10-3,few,TRBD1,TRBJ1-1,13,CAITRQGGTEAFF,TGTGCCATCACCAGACAGGGCGGCACTGAAGCTTTCTTT
TRBV4-1,-,-,TRBJ2-7,15,CASSQERSSLYEQYF,TGCGCCAGCAGCCAAGAGCGTTCCTCCCTTTACGAGCAGTACTTC
TRBV6-5,few,-,TRBJ2-4,15,CASSPRTLFGNIQYF,TGTGCCAGCAGTCCTAGGACTCTATTCGGAAACATTCAGTACTTC
TRBV20-1,-,-,TRBJ1-1,11,CSARGNTEAFF,TGCAGTGCCCGGGGGAACACTGAAGCTTTCTTT
TRBV11-2,-,-,TRBJ2-1,14,CASSFAGKGNEQFF,TGTGCCAGCAGCTTCGCGGGGAAAGGGAATGAGCAGTTCTTC
TRBV5-6,few,TRBD1,TRBJ2-7,12,CASSSDRAEQYF,TGTGCCAGCAGCTCGGACAGGGCCGAGCAGTACTTC
TRBV4-3,-,-,TRBJ2-3,17,CASSQDLGSLFTDTQYF,TGCGCCAGCAGCCAAGATCTCGGGAGTCTTTTCACAGATACGCAGTATTTT
TRBV6-1,few,TRBD2,TRBJ2-7,16,CASSESAGGIGYEQYF,TGTGCCAGCAGTGAATCCGCGGGGGGAATCGGCTACGAGCAGTACTTC
TRBV29-1,-,-,TRBJ1-3,14,CSVADSLSGNTIYF,TGCAGCGTTGCGGACAGCCTCTCTGGAAACACCATATATTTT
TRBV7-3,-,TRBD1,TRBJ2-7,13,CASSRTGGHEQYF,TGTGCCAGCAGCCGGACAGGGGGGCACGAGCAGTACTTC
TRBV5-6,-,-,TRBJ1-2,13,CASSPRPGGGYTF,TGTGCCAGCAGCCCGAGACCGGGGGGAGGCTACACCTTC
TRBV7-3,-,-,TRBJ2-2,15,CASSLGPPGTGELFF,TGTGCCAGCAGCTTAGGGCCCCCCGGTACCGGGGAGCTGTTTTTT
TRBV4-2,-,TRBD2,TRBJ2-3,16,CASSQDASGGSDTQYF,TGTGCCAGCAGCCAAGATGCTAGCGGGGGGTCAGATACGCAGTATTTT
TRBV7-8,-,-,TRBJ2-2,15,CASSLGLLSQGELFF,TGTGCCAGCAGCCTTGGACTCCTGTCTCAGGGGGAGCTGTTTTTT